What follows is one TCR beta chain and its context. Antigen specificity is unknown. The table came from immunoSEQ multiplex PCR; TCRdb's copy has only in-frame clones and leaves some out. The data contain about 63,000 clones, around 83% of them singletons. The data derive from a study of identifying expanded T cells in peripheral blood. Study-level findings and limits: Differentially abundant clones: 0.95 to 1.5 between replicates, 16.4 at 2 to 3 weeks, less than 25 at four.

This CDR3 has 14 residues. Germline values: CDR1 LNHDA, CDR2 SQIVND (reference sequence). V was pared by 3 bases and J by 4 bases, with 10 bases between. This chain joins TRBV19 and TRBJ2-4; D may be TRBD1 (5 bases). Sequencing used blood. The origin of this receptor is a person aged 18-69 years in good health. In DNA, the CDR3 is TGTGCCAGTAGTATCAGACAGAGTAAAAACATTCAGTACTTC. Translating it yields CASSIRQSKNIQYF.